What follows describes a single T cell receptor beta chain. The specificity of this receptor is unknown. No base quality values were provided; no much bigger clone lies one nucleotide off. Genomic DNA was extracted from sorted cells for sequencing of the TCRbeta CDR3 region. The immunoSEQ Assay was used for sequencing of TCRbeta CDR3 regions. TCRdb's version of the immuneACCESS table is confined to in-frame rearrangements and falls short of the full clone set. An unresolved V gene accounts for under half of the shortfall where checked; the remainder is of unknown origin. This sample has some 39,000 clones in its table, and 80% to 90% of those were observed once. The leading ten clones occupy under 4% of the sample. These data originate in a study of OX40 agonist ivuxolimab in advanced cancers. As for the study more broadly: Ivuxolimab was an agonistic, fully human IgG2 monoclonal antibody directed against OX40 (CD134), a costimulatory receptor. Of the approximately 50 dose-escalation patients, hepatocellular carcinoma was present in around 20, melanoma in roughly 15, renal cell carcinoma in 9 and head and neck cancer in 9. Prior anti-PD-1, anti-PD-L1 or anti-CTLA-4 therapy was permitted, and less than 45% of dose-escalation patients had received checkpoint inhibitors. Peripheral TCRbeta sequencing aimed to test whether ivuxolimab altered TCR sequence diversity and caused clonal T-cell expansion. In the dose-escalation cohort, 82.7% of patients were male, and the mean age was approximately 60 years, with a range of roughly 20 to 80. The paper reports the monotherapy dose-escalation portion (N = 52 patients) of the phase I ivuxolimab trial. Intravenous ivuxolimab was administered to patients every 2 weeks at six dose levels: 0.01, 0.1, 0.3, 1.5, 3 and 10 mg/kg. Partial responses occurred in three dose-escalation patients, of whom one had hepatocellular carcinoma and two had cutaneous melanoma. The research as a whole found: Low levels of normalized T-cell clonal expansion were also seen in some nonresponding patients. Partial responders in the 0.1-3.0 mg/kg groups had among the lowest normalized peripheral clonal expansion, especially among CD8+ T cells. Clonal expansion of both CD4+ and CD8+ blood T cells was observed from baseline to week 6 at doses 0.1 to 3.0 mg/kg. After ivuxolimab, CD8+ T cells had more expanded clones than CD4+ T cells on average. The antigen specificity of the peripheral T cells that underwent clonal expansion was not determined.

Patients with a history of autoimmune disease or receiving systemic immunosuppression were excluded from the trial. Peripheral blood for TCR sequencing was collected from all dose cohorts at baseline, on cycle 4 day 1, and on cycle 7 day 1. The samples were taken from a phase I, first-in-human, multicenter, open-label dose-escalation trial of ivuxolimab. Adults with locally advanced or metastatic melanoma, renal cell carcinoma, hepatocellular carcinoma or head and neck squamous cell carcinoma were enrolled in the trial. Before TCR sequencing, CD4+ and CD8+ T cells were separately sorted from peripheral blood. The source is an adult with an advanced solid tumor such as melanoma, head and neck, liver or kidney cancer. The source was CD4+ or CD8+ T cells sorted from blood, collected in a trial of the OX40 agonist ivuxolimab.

The CDR3 amino acid sequence is: CASSLEPATNEKLFF. The sequence in DNA is TGTGCCAGCAGCTTGGAGCCCGCAACTAATGAAAAACTGTTTTTT. This chain is built from TRBV7-6 and TRBJ1-4; no confident D gene assignment can be made. Looking up the germline V gene yields CDR1 SGHVS and CDR2 FNYEAQ. The CDR3 covers 15 residues, taking in both the cysteine and the phenylalanine. Just CDR3 DNA is preserved here, 45 bases in frame from base 1. Trimming costs V 3 bases and J 0 bases, and their ends lie 8 bases apart.